What follows describes a single TCR beta chain. These data come from a study of OX40 agonist ivuxolimab in advanced cancers. Whole-study context: The study treated patients with ivuxolimab, an agonistic anti-OX40 (CD134) antibody. Subjects had a mean age of around 63 years, with a range of 23 to 79; more than 75% were male.

The V gene's germline CDR1 is SGHRS and CDR2 YFSETQ. This CDR3 is built from 18 residues. Trimming removed 1 base at V and 0 bases at J, with 17 bases between. It was autoimmune disease history or systemic immunosuppression that excluded patients. Profiled with immunoSEQ multiplex PCR; TCRdb holds only in-frame clones, not every one. This sample has tens of thousands of clones, with approximately 83% found just once. This receptor was obtained from an adult with an advanced solid tumor such as melanoma, head and neck, liver or kidney cancer. V gene TRBV5-1 combines with J gene TRBJ1-3; D possibly corresponds to TRBD1 (6 bases). Material: CD4+ or CD8+ T cells sorted from blood, obtained in a trial of the OX40 agonist ivuxolimab. Here the CDR3 reads CASSLSPGQSYSGNTIYF. CDR3 coding DNA: TGCGCCAGCAGCTTGTCGCCCGGACAGAGTTACTCTGGAAACACCATATATTTT.